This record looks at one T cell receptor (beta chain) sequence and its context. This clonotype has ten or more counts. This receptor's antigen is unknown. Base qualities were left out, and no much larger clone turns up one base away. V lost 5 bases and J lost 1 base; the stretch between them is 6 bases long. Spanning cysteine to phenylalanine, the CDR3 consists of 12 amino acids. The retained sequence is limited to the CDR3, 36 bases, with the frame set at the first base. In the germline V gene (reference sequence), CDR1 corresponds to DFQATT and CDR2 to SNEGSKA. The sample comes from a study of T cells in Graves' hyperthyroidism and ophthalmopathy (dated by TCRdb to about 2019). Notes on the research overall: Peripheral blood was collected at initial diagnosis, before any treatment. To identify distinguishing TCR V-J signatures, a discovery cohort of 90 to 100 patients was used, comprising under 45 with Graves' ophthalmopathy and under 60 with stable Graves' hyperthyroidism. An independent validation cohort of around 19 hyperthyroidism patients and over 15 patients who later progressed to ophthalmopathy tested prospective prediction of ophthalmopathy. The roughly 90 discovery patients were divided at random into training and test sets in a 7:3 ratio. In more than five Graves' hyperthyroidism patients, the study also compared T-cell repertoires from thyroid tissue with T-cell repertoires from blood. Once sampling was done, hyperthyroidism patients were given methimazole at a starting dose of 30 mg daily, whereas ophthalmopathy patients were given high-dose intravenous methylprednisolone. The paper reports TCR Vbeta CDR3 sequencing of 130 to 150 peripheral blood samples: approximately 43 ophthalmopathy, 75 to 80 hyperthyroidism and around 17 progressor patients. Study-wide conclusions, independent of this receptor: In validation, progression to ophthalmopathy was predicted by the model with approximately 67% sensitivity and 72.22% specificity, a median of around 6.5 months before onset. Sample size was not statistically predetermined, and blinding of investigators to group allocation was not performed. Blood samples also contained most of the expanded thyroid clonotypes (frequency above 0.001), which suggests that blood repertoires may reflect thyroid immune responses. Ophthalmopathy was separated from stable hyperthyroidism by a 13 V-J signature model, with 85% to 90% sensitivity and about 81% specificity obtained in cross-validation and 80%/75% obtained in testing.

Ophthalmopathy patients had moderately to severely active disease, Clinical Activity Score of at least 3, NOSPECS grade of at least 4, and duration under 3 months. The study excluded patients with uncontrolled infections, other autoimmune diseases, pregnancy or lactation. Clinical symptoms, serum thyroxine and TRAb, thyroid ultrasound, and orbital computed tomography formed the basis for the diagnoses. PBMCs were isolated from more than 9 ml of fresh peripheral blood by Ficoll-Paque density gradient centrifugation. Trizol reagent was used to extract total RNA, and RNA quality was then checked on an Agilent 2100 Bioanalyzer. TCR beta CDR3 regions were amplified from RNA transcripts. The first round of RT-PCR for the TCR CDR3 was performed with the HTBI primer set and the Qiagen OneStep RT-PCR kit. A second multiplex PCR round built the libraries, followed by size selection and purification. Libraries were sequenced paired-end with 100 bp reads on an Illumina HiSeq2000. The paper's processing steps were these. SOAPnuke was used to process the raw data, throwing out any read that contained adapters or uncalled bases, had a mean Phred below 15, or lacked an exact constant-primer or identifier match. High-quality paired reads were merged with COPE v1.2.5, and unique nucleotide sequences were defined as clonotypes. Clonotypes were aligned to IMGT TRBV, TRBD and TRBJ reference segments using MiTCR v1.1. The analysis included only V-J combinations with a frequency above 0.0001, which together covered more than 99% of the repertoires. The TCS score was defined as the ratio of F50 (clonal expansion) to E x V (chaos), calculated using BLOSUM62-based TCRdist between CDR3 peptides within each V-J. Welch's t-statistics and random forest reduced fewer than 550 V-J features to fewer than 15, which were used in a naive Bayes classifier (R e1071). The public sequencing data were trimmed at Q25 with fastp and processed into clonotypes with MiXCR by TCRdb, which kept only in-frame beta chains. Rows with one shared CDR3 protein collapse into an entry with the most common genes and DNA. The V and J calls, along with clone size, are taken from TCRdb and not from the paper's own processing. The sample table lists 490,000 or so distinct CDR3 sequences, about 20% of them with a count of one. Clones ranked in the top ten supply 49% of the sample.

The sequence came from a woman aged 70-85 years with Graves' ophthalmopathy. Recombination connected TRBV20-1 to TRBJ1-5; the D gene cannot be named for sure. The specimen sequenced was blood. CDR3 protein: CSARGSNQPQHF. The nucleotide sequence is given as TGCAGTGCTCGAGGCAGCAATCAGCCCCAGCATTTT.